Listed here is a single T cell receptor beta chain. This record comes from a study of blood T cells in healthy people across ages. Using a J-beta primer mix together with a sample-barcoded 5' primer, a second PCR was run for 7 to 11 cycles. A template-switch adaptor containing 12 random nucleotides labeled each cDNA molecule. TCRdb reprocessed the 5' RACE reads via MiXCR and lists one record per CDR3 protein. The data hold roughly 700,000 distinct CDR3 sequences, with around 45% observed a single time. The TCR comes from a woman aged 55-69 years in good health. Material for sequencing was blood.

The CDR3 loop reads CASSQGFSNQPQHF. The CDR3 DNA reads TGCGCCAGCAGCCAAGGGTTTTCCAATCAGCCCCAGCATTTT. The chain is built from TRBV4-3 and TRBJ1-5, with no clear D. The germline V and J ends were trimmed by 1 base and 3 bases, with 7 bases remaining between them. Looked up from germline, CDR1 is LGHNA and CDR2 is YSLEER. This CDR3 region has 14 residues.